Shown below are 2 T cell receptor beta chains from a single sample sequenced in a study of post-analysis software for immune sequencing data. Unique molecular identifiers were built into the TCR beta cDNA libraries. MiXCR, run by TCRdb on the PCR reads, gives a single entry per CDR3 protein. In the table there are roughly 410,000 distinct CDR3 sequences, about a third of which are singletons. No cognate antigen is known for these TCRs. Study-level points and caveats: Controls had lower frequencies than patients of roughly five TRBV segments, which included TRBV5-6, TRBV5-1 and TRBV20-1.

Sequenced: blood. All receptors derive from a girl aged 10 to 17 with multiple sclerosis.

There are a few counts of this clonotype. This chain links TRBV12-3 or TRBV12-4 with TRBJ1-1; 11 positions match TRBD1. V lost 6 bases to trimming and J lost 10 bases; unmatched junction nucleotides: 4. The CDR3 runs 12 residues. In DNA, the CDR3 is TGTGCCAGCAGCGGACAGGGGGCGCGAGCTTTCTTT. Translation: CASSGQGARAFF.

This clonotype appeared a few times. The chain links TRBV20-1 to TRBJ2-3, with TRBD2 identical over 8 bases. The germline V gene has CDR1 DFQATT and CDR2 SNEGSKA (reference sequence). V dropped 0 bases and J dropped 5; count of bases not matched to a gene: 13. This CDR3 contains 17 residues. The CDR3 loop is CSARDPGVAGRRDTQYF. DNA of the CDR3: TGCAGTGCTAGAGACCCCGGGGTAGCGGGGCGACGAGATACGCAGTATTTT.